This record concerns one TCR beta chain sequence. The data derive from a study of blood T cell repertoires in COVID-19. At the level of the study: Researchers got acute and convalescent COVID-19 samples from the United States, Italy and Spain.

TCRdb's table, derived via immunoSEQ multiplex PCR, lists solely in-frame clones and lacks some. Counted here are 250,000 to 300,000 clones, around 85% occurring once; the ten biggest clones make up less than 15%. Sequenced: peripheral blood. This sequence originates from a woman aged 30 to 39 with COVID-19, enrolled during active disease.

The CDR3 sequence: CASSRVGEYGYTF. In DNA form, the CDR3 reads TGTGCCAGCAGTCGGGTCGGGGAGTATGGCTACACCTTC. The rearrangement uses TRBV27 and TRBJ1-2; no clear D. The germline CDR1 and CDR2 sequences are MNHEY and SMNVEV (reference sequence). V was pared by 5 bases and J by 5 bases, with 12 bases between. The CDR3 extends over 13 amino acids.